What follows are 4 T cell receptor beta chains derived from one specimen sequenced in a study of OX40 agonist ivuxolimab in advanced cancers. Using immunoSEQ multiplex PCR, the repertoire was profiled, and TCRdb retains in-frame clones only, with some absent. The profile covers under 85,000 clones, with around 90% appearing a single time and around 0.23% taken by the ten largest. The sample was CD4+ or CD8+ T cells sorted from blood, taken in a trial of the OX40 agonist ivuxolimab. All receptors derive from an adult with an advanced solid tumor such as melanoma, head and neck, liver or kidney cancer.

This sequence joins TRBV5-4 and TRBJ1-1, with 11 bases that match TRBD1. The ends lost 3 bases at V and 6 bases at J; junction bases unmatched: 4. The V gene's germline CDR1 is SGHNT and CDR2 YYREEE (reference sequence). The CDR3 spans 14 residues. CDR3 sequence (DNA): TGTGCCAGCAGCTGGACAGGGGGCCTCGCTGAAGCTTTCTTT. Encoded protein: CASSWTGGLAEAFF.

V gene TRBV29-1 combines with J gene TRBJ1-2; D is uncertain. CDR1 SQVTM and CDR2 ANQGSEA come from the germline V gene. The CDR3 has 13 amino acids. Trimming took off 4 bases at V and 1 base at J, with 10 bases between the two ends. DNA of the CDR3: TGCAGCGTTGTCGAGAATTTTAACTATGGCTACACCTTC. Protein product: CSVVENFNYGYTF. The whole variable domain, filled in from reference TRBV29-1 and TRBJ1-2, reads SAVISQKPSRDICQRGTSLTIQCQVDSQVTMMFWYRQQPGQSLTLIATANQGSEATYESGFVIDKFPISRPNLTFSTLTVSNMSPEDSSIYLCSVVENFNYGYTFGSGTRLTVV.

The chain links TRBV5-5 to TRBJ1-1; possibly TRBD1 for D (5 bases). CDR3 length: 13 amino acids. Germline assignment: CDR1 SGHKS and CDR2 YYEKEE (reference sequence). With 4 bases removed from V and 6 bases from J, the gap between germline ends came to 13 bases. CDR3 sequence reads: CASSLRGGAEAFF. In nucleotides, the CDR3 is TGTGCCAGCAGCCTGAGGGGAGGTGCTGAAGCTTTCTTT.

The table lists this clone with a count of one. This CDR3 reads CASSRSRYGVTGEQYF. CDR3 nucleotide sequence: TGTGCCAGCTCCCGGAGCCGCTATGGCGTGACGGGGGAGCAGTACTTC. V usage is TRBV18 and J usage is TRBJ2-7; maybe TRBD2 (5 bases). CDR3 length equals 16 residues. The germline V gene has CDR1 KGHSH and CDR2 LQKENI. Trimming took 6 bases from V and 7 from J, leaving 25 bases between them.